This T cell receptor beta chain derives from a study of blood T cell repertoires in COVID-19. The CDR3 is 18 residues long. The ends lost 5 bases at V and 5 bases at J; junction bases unmatched: 15. The germline CDR1 and CDR2 sequences are MNHNY and SVGAGI (reference sequence). Clones were read by immunoSEQ multiplex PCR, and TCRdb kept only the in-frame ones, dropping some. The sample consists of about 110,000 clones, roughly 85% of them appearing once. Sequenced input: peripheral blood. The source is a human donor in a cohort sampled during active COVID-19. V gene TRBV6-6 combines with J gene TRBJ2-5; 12 bases align to TRBD2. Here the CDR3 DNA reads TGTGCCAGCAGTCAGGGCCTGGGACTAGCGGGTACCACGGAGACCCAGTACTTC. It is translated as CASSQGLGLAGTTETQYF.